This T cell receptor beta chain was found in a study of persistence of HIV-infected CD4 T cells. On the study more broadly: CD4+ T cells responding to CMV or HIV-1 Gag were isolated. Suppressive ART had lasted a median of roughly eight years.

The CDR3 runs to 14 residues. Germline lookup yields CDR1 MGHRA and CDR2 YSYEKL. V was trimmed by 5 bases and J by 8 bases, leaving 16 bases between them. This was the immunoSEQ version 4 assay in survey mode. The method was immunoSEQ multiplex PCR; TCRdb's version includes in-frame clones alone and lacks a portion of them. Of 35,000 to 45,000 clones listed, about 85% are singletons. Cells were stimulated with CMV-infected fibroblast lysates at 8.5 to 10 ug/mL. CD40L-negative CD69-negative CD45RO-high memory CD4+ T cells were sorted as populations depleted of antigen-responding cells. Comments on this clone: Its target is not known.

General study points: Compared with CD3/CD28-stimulated cells, CMV- and Gag-responding cells showed lower TCRbeta richness.

The gene calls are TRBV4-1 and TRBJ1-5; tentative D call: TRBD1 (6 bases). The origin of this receptor is an adult man with HIV who was CMV-seropositive. Sequences were derived from CD4+ T cells sorted from PBMCs after approximately 19-hour stimulation, sampled from a patient who received antiretroviral therapy. CDR3 amino acids: CASSKTGYGEPQHF. As DNA, the CDR3 is TGCGCCAGCAGCAAAACAGGGTATGGGGAGCCCCAGCATTTT.